Listed below are T cell receptor beta chains from one sample, sequenced in a study of blood T cell repertoires in COVID-19. Using immunoSEQ multiplex PCR, the repertoire was profiled, and TCRdb retains in-frame clones only, with some absent. Among about 70,000 clones, 89% were seen once, and the ten largest hold roughly 8%. The sample comprised peripheral blood. These receptors all stem from a man in his fifties or sixties with active COVID-19. The CDR3 runs from the conserved cysteine through the conserved F or W. The D gene is left open where the match is weak. Clone sizes are given selectively: once, few, many, or a class where the clone is expanded.

.	TRBJ2-6	TRBV11-2	.	CAGSRGSGANVLTF	TGTGCCGGCAGCCGGGGCTCTGGGGCCAACGTCCTGACTTTC
.	TRBJ2-5	TRBV5-1	TRBD2	CASSQGTSGGHLETQYF	TGCGCCAGCAGCCAAGGGACTAGCGGGGGGCACCTGGAGACCCAGTACTTC
.	TRBJ2-1	TRBV3-1/TRBV3-2	TRBD1	CASSQRGGDRGYNEQFF	TGTGCCAGCAGCCAACGAGGGGGGGACAGGGGTTACAATGAGCAGTTCTTC
.	TRBJ2-5	TRBV18	.	CASSPSLGTQYF	TGTGCCAGCTCACCATCCCTAGGGACCCAGTACTTC
.	TRBJ1-2	TRBV12-3/TRBV12-4	.	CASSPGHRYTF	TGTGCCAGCAGTCCCGGACACCGCTACACCTTC
.	TRBJ2-5	TRBV13	TRBD1	CASSEGQGKIWTQYF	TGTGCCAGCAGCGAGGGACAGGGTAAAATTTGGACCCAGTACTTC
.	TRBJ2-1	TRBV4-1	TRBD2	CASSQQLAGAAGNEQFF	TGCGCCAGCAGCCAGCAACTAGCGGGGGCAGCGGGGAATGAGCAGTTCTTC
.	TRBJ1-5	TRBV5-1	.	CASPWGGISNQPQHF	TGCGCCAGCCCCTGGGGGGGAATTAGCAATCAGCCCCAGCATTTT
.	TRBJ1-2	TRBV7-2	TRBD1	CASSNSQGNYGYTF	TGTGCCAGCAGCAACTCACAGGGGAACTATGGCTACACCTTC
.	TRBJ1-5	TRBV19	.	CASSIVRSQPQHF	TGTGCCAGTAGTATAGTAAGGAGTCAGCCCCAGCATTTT
.	TRBJ2-7	TRBV30	TRBD1	CAWSPRQGEQYF	TGTGCCTGGAGTCCGAGACAGGGCGAGCAGTACTTC
.	TRBJ2-2	TRBV6-1	.	CASSGWTEANTGELFF	TGTGCCAGCAGTGGCTGGACAGAGGCGAACACCGGGGAGCTGTTTTTT
.	TRBJ2-7	TRBV6-8	TRBD1	CASSYEQGGSRGGEQYF	TGTGCCAGCAGTTACGAACAGGGGGGATCCCGAGGGGGCGAGCAGTACTTC
.	TRBJ1-6	TRBV11-2	.	CASTTRSSYNSPLHF	TGTGCCAGTACAACCCGGAGCTCCTATAATTCACCCCTCCACTTT
.	TRBJ2-7	TRBV6-5	.	CATRWGGSYEQYF	TGTGCCACCCGGTGGGGCGGCTCCTACGAGCAGTACTTC
.	TRBJ1-2	TRBV4-1	TRBD1	CASSLSGTGGRYGYTF	TGCGCCAGCAGCCTTTCCGGGACAGGGGGCAGGTATGGCTACACCTTC
.	TRBJ1-1	TRBV5-4	TRBD1	CASSWGQGEAFF	TGTGCCAGCAGCTGGGGACAGGGTGAAGCTTTCTTT
.	TRBJ2-1	TRBV4-3	TRBD2	CASSHLPRAGDEQFF	TGCGCCAGCAGCCACCTTCCTAGAGCGGGGGATGAGCAGTTCTTC
.	TRBJ2-7	TRBV4-3	TRBD2	CASSQDRRGGVYEQYF	TGCGCCAGCAGCCAAGATCGGCGGGGGGGCGTTTACGAGCAGTACTTC
.	TRBJ1-1	TRBV5-1	.	CASSSLFDTEAFF	TGCGCCAGCAGCTCCCTTTTCGACACTGAAGCTTTCTTT
few	TRBJ1-5	TRBV28	.	CASSSLTGSNQPQHF	TGTGCCAGCAGTTCCCTAACAGGAAGCAATCAGCCCCAGCATTTT
.	TRBJ1-5	TRBV5-1	.	CASSPQGYSNQPQHF	TGCGCCAGCAGCCCGCAGGGGTATAGCAATCAGCCCCAGCATTTT
.	TRBJ1-3	TRBV6-5	TRBD1	CASSLGTGDGNTIYF	TGTGCCAGCAGTCTCGGGACAGGGGATGGAAACACCATATATTTT
.	TRBJ1-2	TRBV19	.	CASRDRFGYTF	TGTGCCAGTAGAGACAGGTTTGGCTACACCTTC
few	TRBJ2-1	TRBV7-9	TRBD1	CASTDRNRNEQFF	TGTGCCAGCACGGACAGGAATCGTAATGAGCAGTTCTTC
.	TRBJ2-5	TRBV18	.	CASSPSPLRKQETQYF	TGTGCCAGCTCACCATCCCCCCTCAGGAAGCAAGAGACCCAGTACTTC
few	TRBJ1-5	TRBV4-1	.	CASSQDVGGGNQPQHF	TGCGCCAGCAGCCAAGATGTTGGAGGGGGCAATCAGCCCCAGCATTTT
.	TRBJ1-2	TRBV19	.	CASSIGGANYGYTF	TGTGCCAGTAGTATAGGAGGAGCTAACTATGGCTACACCTTC
.	TRBJ2-3	TRBV4-1	.	CASSQLNNRVLADTQYF	TGCGCCAGCAGCCAACTCAATAACAGGGTCTTGGCAGATACGCAGTATTTT
.	TRBJ1-2	TRBV29-1	.	CSVGEDSQYGYTF	TGCAGCGTTGGAGAAGACAGTCAATATGGCTACACCTTC
once	TRBJ2-1	TRBV4-3	.	CASSLRSIDNEQFF	TGCGCCAGCAGCCTAAGGAGTATCGACAATGAGCAGTTCTTC
few	TRBJ1-5	TRBV6-4	.	CASSDSGDPNQPQHF	TGTGCCAGCAGTGACTCGGGAGACCCCAATCAGCCCCAGCATTTT
.	TRBJ2-1	TRBV11-1	TRBD2	CASSWRASGGANEQFF	TGTGCCAGCAGCTGGCGGGCTAGCGGGGGGGCCAATGAGCAGTTCTTC
once	TRBJ2-1	TRBV30	TRBD2	CAWSGLAGSLYNEQFF	TGTGCCTGGAGTGGACTAGCGGGGTCCCTCTACAATGAGCAGTTCTTC
.	TRBJ2-3	TRBV6-5	TRBD2	CASRWRGGELDTQYF	TGTGCCAGCAGATGGCGGGGGGGCGAACTAGATACGCAGTATTTT
.	TRBJ2-1	TRBV18	TRBD1	CASSPGQGSSYNEQFF	TGTGCCAGCTCACCGGGACAGGGGAGCTCCTACAATGAGCAGTTCTTC
.	TRBJ2-1	TRBV7-2	TRBD1	CASSSPLGQGRYNEQFF	TGTGCCAGCAGCTCTCCCCTAGGACAGGGGCGCTACAATGAGCAGTTCTTC
.	TRBJ2-1	TRBV15	TRBD1	CATSGGTGGFWNEQFF	TGTGCCACCAGCGGAGGGACAGGGGGATTTTGGAATGAGCAGTTCTTC
once	TRBJ2-3	TRBV2	.	CASRRDTDTQYF	TGTGCCAGCAGACGAGACACAGATACGCAGTATTTT
few	TRBJ1-5	TRBV9	.	CASSVAQNQPQHF	TGTGCCAGCAGCGTAGCACAGAATCAGCCCCAGCATTTT
.	TRBJ2-7	TRBV15	TRBD1	CATSRGLTGGLEQYF	TGTGCCACCAGCAGAGGACTAACAGGGGGCCTTGAGCAGTACTTC
.	TRBJ2-5	TRBV13	.	CASSLRETQYF	TGTGCCAGCAGCCTCCGAGAGACCCAGTACTTC
.	TRBJ2-1	TRBV9	TRBD1	CASSASGTVSGEQFF	TGTGCCAGCAGCGCCTCCGGGACAGTCAGCGGTGAGCAGTTCTTC
.	TRBJ2-5	TRBV25-1	.	CASSDQGWETQYF	TGTGCCAGCAGTGATCAGGGTTGGGAGACCCAGTACTTC
.	TRBJ2-1	TRBV18	TRBD1	CASSIQGYPYNEQFF	TGTGCCAGCTCAATACAGGGGTATCCCTACAATGAGCAGTTCTTC
.	TRBJ2-1	TRBV18	TRBD2	CASSPPTSGGFNEQFF	TGTGCCAGCTCACCACCTACTAGCGGGGGCTTCAATGAGCAGTTCTTC
.	TRBJ1-5	TRBV7-2	.	CASSPMRGGQPQHF	TGTGCCAGCAGTCCAATGAGGGGAGGCCAGCCCCAGCATTTT
few	TRBJ1-5	TRBV3-1/TRBV3-2	.	CASSQSGLGQPQHF	TGTGCCAGCAGCCAATCAGGGTTGGGTCAGCCCCAGCATTTT
.	TRBJ2-1	TRBV6-5	.	CASSYGEHQFF	TGTGCCAGCAGTTACGGAGAGCATCAGTTCTTC
.	TRBJ2-2	TRBV27	TRBD1	CASSSGGAGTGELFF	TGTGCCAGCAGTTCAGGGGGCGCCGGCACCGGGGAGCTGTTTTTT
.	TRBJ2-3	TRBV5-1	.	CASSLLSSTDTQYF	TGCGCCAGCAGCTTGTTGTCCTCCACAGATACGCAGTATTTT
.	TRBJ1-6	TRBV5-1	TRBD1	CASSLLGTEVNSPLHF	TGCGCCAGCAGCCTCTTAGGGACAGAAGTGAATTCACCCCTCCACTTT